This T cell receptor beta chain was recovered during a study of CD8+ T cells in alopecia areata. Germline V lookup: CDR1 SGHRS, CDR2 YFSETQ. The CDR3 is 14 residues long. Trimming removed 3 bases from V and 5 bases from J, with 12 bases in between. Those with alopecia areata gave lesional scalp punch biopsies and peripheral blood. Findings and limits, study-wide: Scalp sample sequencing also detects resident alphabeta T cells of normal skin. Normal scalp showed lower clonality than lesional scalp, especially alopecia totalis/universalis. Mice gave a clearer picture of TCR sharing than patients did, possibly for HLA-related reasons.

RNA was extracted and reverse transcribed into cDNA as the sequencing template. Clones were read by immunoSEQ multiplex PCR, and TCRdb kept only the in-frame ones, dropping some. This table has 120,000 or so clones, around 48% appearing once. Note on this clone: Its antigen remains unknown.

The sequence was obtained from a human donor with alopecia areata. The V call is TRBV5-1, the J call TRBJ2-1; the D gene is possibly TRBD2 (6 bases). Sequences were obtained from NKG2D-low CD8+ T cells sorted from blood. Here the CDR3 DNA reads TGCGCCAGCAGCTCTGAGGTAGCGGACAATGAGCAGTTCTTC. Its translation: CASSSEVADNEQFF.